This T cell receptor beta chain was identified during a study of Ad26.COV2.S vaccination and SARS-CoV-2 variants. Across the whole study: In the COV1001 trial, the donor was in the Ad26.COV2.S arm. Ad26.COV2.S was injected intramuscularly once or twice, 56 days apart. Regarding the study as a whole: Total T cell responses may have been underestimated by the TCR breadth and depth analyses.

This CDR3 contains 13 residues. With 2 bases removed from V and 8 bases from J, the gap between germline ends came to 12 bases. About this clone itself: What it binds is not known.

Described treatment: roughly 19 received Ad26.COV2.S at low or high dose, single or two shots; 5 received placebo; per-sample allocation not given. Sampling happened 63 days after the first vaccine or placebo injection. This person who donated was an adult of 18-55 years in Boston. Measured with immunoSEQ multiplex PCR; TCRdb has only the in-frame clones, and not every one. Among fewer than 300,000 clones listed, around 87% were seen once. The receptor was isolated from a person aged 18-65 years who received the Ad26.COV2.S COVID-19 vaccine or a placebo. V gene TRBV12-3 or TRBV12-4 combines with J gene TRBJ1-2; D gene ambiguous. The material was peripheral blood, obtained in a trial of Ad26.COV2.S vaccine versus placebo. CDR3 nucleotides: TGTGCCAGCAGTTTATCCGGGGAGTGGGGCTACACCTTC. This translates into CASSLSGEWGYTF.